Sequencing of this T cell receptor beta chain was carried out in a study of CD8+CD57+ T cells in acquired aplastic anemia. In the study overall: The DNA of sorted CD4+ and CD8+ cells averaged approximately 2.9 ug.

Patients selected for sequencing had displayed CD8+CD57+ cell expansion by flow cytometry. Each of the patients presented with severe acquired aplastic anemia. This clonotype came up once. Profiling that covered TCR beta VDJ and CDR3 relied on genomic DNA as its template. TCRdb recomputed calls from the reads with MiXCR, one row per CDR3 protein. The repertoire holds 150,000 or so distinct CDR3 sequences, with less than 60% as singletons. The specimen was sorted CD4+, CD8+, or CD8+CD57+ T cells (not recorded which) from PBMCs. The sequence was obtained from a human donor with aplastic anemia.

For the CDR3, the DNA is TGTGCCAGCAGTTTCGGACAAATTTTTTATGGCTACACCTTC. Translation: CASSFGQIFYGYTF. The chain couples TRBV7-9 to TRBJ1-2; tentatively, D is TRBD1 (5 bases). CDR3 size: 14 residues. CDR1 and CDR2 from the germline V gene are SEHNR and FQNEAQ (reference sequence). The V and J ends lost 6 bases and 5 bases respectively, with 16 bases between them.